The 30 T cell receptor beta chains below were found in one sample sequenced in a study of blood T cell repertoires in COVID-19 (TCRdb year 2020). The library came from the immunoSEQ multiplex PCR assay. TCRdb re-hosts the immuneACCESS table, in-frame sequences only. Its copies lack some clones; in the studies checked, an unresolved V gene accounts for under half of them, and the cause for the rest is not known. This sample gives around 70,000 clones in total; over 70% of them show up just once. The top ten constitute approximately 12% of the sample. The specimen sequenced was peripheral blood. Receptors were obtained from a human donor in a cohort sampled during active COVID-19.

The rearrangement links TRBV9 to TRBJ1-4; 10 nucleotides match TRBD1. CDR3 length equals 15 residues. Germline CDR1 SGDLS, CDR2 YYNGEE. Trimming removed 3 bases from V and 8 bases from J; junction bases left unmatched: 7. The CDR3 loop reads CASSARQGANEKLFF. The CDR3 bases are TGTGCCAGCAGCGCCAGACAGGGGGCGAACGAAAAACTGTTTTTT. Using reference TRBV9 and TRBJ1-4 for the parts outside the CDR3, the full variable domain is DSGVTQTPKHLITATGQRVTLRCSPRSGDLSVYWYQQSLDQGLQFLIQYYNGEERAKGNILERFSAQQFPDLHSELNLSSLELGDSALYFCASSARQGANEKLFFGSGTQLSVL.

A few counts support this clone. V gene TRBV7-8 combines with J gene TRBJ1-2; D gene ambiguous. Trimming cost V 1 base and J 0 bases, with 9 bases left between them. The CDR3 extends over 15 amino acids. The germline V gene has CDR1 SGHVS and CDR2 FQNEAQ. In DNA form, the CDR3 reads TGTGCCAGCAGCTTAGTCGCCCCTACTAACTATGGCTACACCTTC. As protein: CASSLVAPTNYGYTF.

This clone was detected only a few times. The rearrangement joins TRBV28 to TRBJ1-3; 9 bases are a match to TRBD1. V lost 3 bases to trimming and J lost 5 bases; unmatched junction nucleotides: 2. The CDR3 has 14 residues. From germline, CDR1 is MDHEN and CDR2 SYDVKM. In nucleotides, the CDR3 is TGTGCCAGCAGTTTTACAGGGGGCAGAAACACCATATATTTT. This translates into CASSFTGGRNTIYF.

CDR3 DNA: TGTGCCAGCTCTCAGGGACAGGGGAGCTCCTACGAGCAGTACTTC. Its protein is CASSQGQGSSYEQYF. The chain has TRBV18 and TRBJ2-7, with 10 positions matching TRBD1. J was trimmed by 0 bases and V by 6 bases; bases with no gene match: 5. The CDR3 length is 15 residues. Germline CDR1 reads KGHSH; CDR2 reads LQKENI.

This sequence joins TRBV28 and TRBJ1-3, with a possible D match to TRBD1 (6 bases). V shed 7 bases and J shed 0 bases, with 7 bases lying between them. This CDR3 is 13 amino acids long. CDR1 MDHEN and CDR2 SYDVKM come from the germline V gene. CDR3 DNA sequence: TGTGCCAGCAAGGGGGACTCTGGAAACACCATATATTTT. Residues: CASKGDSGNTIYF.

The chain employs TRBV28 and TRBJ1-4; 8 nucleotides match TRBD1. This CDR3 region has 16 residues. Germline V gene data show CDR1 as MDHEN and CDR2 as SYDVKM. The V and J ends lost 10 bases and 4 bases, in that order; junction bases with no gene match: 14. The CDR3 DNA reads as TGTGCCACTCAGGGGCGGGGACAGGCGAGTAATGAAAAACTGTTTTTT. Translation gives CATQGRGQASNEKLFF.

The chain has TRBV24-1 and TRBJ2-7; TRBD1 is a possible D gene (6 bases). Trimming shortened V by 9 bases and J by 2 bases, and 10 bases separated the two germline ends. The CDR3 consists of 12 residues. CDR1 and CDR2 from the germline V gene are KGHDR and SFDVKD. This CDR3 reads CATQGIPYEQYV. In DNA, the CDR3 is TGTGCCACCCAGGGGATCCCCTACGAGCAGTACGTC.

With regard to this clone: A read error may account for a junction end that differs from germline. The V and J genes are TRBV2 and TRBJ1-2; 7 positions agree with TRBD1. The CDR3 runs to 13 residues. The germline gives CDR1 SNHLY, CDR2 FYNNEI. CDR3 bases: TGTGCCAGCAGTGATCTCAGGGGGGTGCGACTGGCCTTC. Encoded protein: CASSDLRGVRLAF.

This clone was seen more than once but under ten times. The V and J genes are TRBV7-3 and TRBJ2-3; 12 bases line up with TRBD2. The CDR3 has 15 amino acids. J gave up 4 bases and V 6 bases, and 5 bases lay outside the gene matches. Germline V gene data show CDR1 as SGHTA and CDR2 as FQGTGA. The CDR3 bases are TGTGCCAGCAGGCAGACTAGCGGGAGATCAGATACGCAGTATTTT. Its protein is CASRQTSGRSDTQYF.

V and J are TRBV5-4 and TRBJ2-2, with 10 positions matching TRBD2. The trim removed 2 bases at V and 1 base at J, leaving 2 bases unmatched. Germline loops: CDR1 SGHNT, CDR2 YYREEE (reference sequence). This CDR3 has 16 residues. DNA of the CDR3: TGTGCCAGCAGCTTTAGCGGGAGGAAGAACACCGGGGAGCTGTTTTTT. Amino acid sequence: CASSFSGRKNTGELFF.

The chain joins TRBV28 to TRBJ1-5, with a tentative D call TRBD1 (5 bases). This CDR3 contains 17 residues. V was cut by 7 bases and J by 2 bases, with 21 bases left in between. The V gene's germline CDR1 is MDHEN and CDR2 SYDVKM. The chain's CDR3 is CASTLRGRQSGNQPQHF. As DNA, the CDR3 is TGTGCCAGCACCCTCCGGGGGAGGCAGAGTGGCAATCAGCCCCAGCATTTT.

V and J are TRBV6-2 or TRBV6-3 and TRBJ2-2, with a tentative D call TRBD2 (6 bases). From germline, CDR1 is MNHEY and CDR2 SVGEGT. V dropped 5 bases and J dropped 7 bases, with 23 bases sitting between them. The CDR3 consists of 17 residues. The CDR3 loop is CASSTRSGVPGGGELFF. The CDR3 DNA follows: TGTGCCAGCAGTACCCGTTCGGGAGTCCCTGGTGGCGGGGAGCTGTTTTTT.

Here the CDR3 reads CASRGGREGAKNIQYF. CDR3 bases: TGTGCCAGTAGAGGGGGCAGGGAAGGGGCCAAAAACATTCAGTACTTC. The chain uses TRBV19 and TRBJ2-4; 7 positions agree with TRBD1. Germline V gives CDR1 LNHDA, CDR2 SQIVND (reference sequence). The CDR3 has 16 residues. V shed 6 bases and J 1 base; nucleotides not matched to a gene: 9. Drawing the rest from reference TRBV19 and TRBJ2-4, the complete variable domain is DGGITQSPKYLFRKEGQNVTLSCEQNLNHDAMYWYRQDPGQGLRLIYYSQIVNDFQKGDIAEGYSVSREKKESFPLTVTSAQKNPTAFYLCASRGGREGAKNIQYFGAGTRLSVL.

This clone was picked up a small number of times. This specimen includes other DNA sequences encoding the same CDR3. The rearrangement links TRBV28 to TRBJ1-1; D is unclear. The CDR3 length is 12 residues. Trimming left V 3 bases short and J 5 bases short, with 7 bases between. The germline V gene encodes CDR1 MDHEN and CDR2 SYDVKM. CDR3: CASSFEVTEAFF. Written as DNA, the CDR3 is TGTGCCAGCAGTTTCGAGGTAACTGAAGCTTTCTTT.

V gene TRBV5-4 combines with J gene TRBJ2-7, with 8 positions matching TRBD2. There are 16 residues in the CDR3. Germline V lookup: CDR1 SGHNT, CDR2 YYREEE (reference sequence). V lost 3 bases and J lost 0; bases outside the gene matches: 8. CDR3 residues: CASSSGGRVSSYEQYV. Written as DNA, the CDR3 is TGTGCCAGCAGCTCGGGAGGGAGGGTGAGCTCCTACGAGCAGTACGTC.

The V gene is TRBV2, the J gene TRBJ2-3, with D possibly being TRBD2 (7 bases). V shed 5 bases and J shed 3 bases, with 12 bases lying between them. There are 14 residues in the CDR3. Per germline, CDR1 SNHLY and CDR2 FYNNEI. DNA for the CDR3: TGTGCCAGCAGTCTTGGGGGGGCGACAGATACGCAGTATTTT. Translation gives CASSLGGATDTQYF.

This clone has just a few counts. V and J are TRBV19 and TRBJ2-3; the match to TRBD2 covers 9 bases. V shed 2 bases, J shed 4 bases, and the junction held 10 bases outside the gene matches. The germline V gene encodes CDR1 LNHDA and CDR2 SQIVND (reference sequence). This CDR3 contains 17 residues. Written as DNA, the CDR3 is TGTGCCAGTAGTATAAGACTGCGGGAGGGTACGGCAGATACGCAGTATTTT. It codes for CASSIRLREGTADTQYF.

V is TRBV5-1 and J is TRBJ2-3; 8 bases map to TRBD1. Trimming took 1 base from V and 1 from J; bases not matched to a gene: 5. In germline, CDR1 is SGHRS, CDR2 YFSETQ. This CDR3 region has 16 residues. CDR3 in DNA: TGCGCCAGCAGCTTGCAGGGGGCAAGTGGCACAGATACGCAGTATTTT. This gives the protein CASSLQGASGTDTQYF.

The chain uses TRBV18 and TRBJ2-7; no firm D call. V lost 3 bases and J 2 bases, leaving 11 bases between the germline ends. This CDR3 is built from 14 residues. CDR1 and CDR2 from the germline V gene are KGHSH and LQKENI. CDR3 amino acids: CASSPGREPYEQYF. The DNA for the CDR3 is TGTGCCAGCTCACCGGGCCGAGAACCCTACGAGCAGTACTTC.

CDR3 in DNA: TGTGCCAGCAGACCAGCAGATACGCAGTATTTT. Amino acid sequence: CASRPADTQYF. The chain combines TRBV2 with TRBJ2-3, with D unresolved. The CDR3 has 11 residues. The V and J ends lost 6 bases and 4 bases respectively, with 5 bases between them. Germline CDR1 and CDR2: SNHLY and FYNNEI.

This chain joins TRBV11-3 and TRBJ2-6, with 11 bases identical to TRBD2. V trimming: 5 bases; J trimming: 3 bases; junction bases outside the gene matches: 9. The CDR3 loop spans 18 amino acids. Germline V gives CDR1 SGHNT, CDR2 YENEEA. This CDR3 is CASSPSPLAGGGANVLTF. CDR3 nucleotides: TGTGCCAGCAGCCCGTCCCCTCTAGCGGGAGGTGGGGCCAACGTCCTGACTTTC.

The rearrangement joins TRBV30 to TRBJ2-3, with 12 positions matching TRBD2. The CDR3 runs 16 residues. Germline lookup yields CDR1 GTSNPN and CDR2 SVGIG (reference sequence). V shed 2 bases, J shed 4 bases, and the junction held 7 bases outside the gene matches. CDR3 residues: CAWSFQTSGSSDTQYF. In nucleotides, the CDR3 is TGTGCCTGGAGTTTCCAGACTAGCGGGAGTTCAGATACGCAGTATTTT.

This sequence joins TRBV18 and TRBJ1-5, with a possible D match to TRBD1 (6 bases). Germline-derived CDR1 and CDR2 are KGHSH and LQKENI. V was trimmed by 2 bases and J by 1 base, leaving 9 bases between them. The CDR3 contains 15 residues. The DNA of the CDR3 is TGTGCCAGCTCACCAGTGGGGGCAAGCAATCAGCCCCAGCATTTT. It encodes CASSPVGASNQPQHF. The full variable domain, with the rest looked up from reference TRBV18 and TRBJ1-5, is NAGVMQNPRHLVRRRGQEARLRCSPMKGHSHVYWYRQLPEEGLKFMVYLQKENIIDESGMPKERFSAEFPKEGPSILRIQQVVRGDSAAYFCASSPVGASNQPQHFGDGTRLSIL.

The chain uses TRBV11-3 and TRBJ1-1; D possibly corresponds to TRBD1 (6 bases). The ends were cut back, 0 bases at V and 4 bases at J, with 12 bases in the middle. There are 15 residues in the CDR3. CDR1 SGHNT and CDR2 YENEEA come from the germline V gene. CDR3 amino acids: CASSLDGVGGTEAFF. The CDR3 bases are TGTGCCAGCAGCTTAGACGGGGTAGGGGGCACTGAAGCTTTCTTT.

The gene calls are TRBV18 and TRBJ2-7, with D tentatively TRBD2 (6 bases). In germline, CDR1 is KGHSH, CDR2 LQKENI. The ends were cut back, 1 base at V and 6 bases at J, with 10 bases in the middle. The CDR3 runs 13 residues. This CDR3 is CASSPLGGTEQYV. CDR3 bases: TGTGCCAGCTCACCACTGGGGGGAACCGAGCAGTACGTC.

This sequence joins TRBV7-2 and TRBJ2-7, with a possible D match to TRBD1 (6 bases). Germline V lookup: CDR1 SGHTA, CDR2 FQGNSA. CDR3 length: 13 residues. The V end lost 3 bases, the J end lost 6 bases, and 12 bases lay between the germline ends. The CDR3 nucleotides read TGTGCCAGCAGCTTCCGGGACAAGTTCGAGCAGTACTTC. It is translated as CASSFRDKFEQYF.

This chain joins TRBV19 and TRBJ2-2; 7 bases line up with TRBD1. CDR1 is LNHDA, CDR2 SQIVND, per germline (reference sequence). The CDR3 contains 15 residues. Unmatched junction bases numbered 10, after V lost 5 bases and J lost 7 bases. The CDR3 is CASSLGTVLYGELFF. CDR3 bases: TGTGCCAGTAGTTTAGGGACAGTCCTGTACGGGGAGCTGTTTTTT. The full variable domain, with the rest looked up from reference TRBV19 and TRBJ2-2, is DGGITQSPKYLFRKEGQNVTLSCEQNLNHDAMYWYRQDPGQGLRLIYYSQIVNDFQKGDIAEGYSVSREKKESFPLTVTSAQKNPTAFYLCASSLGTVLYGELFFGEGSRLTVL.

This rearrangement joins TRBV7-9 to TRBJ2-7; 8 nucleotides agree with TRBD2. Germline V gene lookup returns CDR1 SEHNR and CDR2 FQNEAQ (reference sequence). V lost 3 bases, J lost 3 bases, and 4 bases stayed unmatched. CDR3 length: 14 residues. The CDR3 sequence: CASSLAGGRYEQYF. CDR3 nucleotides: TGTGCCAGCAGCTTGGCGGGGGGCCGCTACGAGCAGTACTTC.

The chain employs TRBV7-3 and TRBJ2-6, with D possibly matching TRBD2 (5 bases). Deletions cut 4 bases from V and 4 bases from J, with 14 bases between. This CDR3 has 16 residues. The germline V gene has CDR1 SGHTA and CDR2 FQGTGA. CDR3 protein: CASSSPRATGANVLTF. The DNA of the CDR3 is TGTGCCAGCAGCTCCCCGAGGGCCACGGGGGCCAACGTCCTGACTTTC.

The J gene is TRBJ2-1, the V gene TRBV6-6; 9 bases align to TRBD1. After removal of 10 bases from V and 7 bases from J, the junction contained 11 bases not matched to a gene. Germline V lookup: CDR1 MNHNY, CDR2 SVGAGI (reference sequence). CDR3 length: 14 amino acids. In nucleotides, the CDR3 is TGTGCCATGGGACAGGGAGGGAAGTTGAATGAGCAGTTCTTC. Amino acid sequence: CAMGQGGKLNEQFF.